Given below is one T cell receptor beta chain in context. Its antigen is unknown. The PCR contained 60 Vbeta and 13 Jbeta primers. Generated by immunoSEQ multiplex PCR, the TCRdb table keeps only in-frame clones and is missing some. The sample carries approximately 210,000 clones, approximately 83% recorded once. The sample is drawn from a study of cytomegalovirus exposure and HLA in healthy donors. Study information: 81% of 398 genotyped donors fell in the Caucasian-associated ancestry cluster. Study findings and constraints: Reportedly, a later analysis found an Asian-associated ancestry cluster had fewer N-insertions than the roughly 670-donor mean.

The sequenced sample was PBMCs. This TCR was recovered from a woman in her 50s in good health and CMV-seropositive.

The CDR3 DNA sequence: TGTGCCAGCATCCCTACAGGGGGTCAAGAGACCCAGTACTTC. The encoded protein is CASIPTGGQETQYF. The rearrangement joins TRBV2 to TRBJ2-5, with 8 bases lining up with TRBD1. V lost 7 bases, J lost 2 bases, and 6 bases stayed unmatched. This CDR3 has 14 amino acids. Germline-derived CDR1 and CDR2 are SNHLY and FYNNEI.